The clone carrying this TCR beta chain has just a few counts. Antigen unknown. Other DNA sequences in the same sample also yield this CDR3. cDNA synthesis used the whole RNA isolate, giving expressed TCRB sequences. Some clones are missing from TCRdb's copy, which holds only in-frame ones; the method was immunoSEQ multiplex PCR. The table shows 390,000 or so clones, with more than 11% occurring only once. The entry originates in a study of beta chain features in type 1 diabetes. At the level of the study: In all, around 100 million sorted cells from all samples were analyzed.

Germline assignment: CDR1 SGHRS and CDR2 YFSETQ. This CDR3 has 13 amino acids. The V gene lost 0 bases and the J gene lost 2 bases, with 3 bases spanning the gap. Study-level points and caveats: Researchers cautioned that cDNA sequencing could over-represent cells with high TCR expression. Any HLA effect on TCRB rearrangement was left unresolved by small sub-analyses. Within the patient group, naive, central memory and Treg TCRB repertoires appeared more similar to each other than within healthy donors.

This sequence joins TRBV5-1 and TRBJ2-1; D ambiguous. Input material: naive CD4+ T cells from blood. The TCR comes from a man aged 25 to 40 in good health. Here the CDR3 DNA reads TGCGCCAGCAGCTTGGAAACCTACAATGAGCAGTTCTTC. Translation gives CASSLETYNEQFF.